Below, 15 T cell receptor beta chains from the same sample are listed, as sequenced in a study of blood T cell repertoires in COVID-19. The assay was immunoSEQ multiplex PCR, and TCRdb's table has in-frame clones only and misses some. This table has roughly 310,000 clones, 89% appearing once. What was sequenced was PBMCs or T cells enriched from blood (not recorded which). These receptors originate from a woman in her thirties or forties who had recovered from COVID-19.

The J gene is TRBJ2-1, the V gene TRBV6-5, with D uncertain. The CDR3 is 12 residues long. V was pared by 5 bases and J by 1 base, with 3 bases between. Germline lookup yields CDR1 MNHEY and CDR2 SVGAGI. CDR3 DNA: TGTGCCAGCAGTCCTTCCTACAATGAGCAGTTCTTC. Its translation is CASSPSYNEQFF.

The V call is TRBV10-2, the J call TRBJ1-5; the D gene is possibly TRBD1 (5 bases). V lost 3 bases and J lost 3, with 12 bases in between. CDR3 length: 15 residues. The germline gives CDR1 WSHSY, CDR2 SAAADI. CDR3 sequence (DNA): TGCGCCAGCAGTGACCTAGACAGCAACAATCAGCCCCAGCATTTT. Translated: CASSDLDSNNQPQHF.

Details on this clone: The same CDR3 also results from other DNA sequences found in this sample. The chain couples TRBV18 to TRBJ2-3, with D unresolved. Germline loops: CDR1 KGHSH, CDR2 LQKENI. This CDR3 comprises 13 residues. V lost 3 bases and J 3 bases, leaving 7 bases between the germline ends. The CDR3 here is CASSPSRTDTQYF. The CDR3 nucleotides are TGTGCCAGCTCACCGAGCCGAACAGATACGCAGTATTTT.

V usage is TRBV19 and J usage is TRBJ2-2, with D possibly TRBD2 on 5 matching bases. CDR3 length: 14 amino acids. Germline CDR1 is LNHDA and CDR2 is SQIVND (reference sequence). V dropped 1 base and J dropped 3 bases, with 6 bases sitting between them. The DNA of the CDR3 is TGTGCCAGTAGTATAGTGAGGGACACCGGGGAGCTGTTTTTT. Translation: CASSIVRDTGELFF.

The chain is built from TRBV27 and TRBJ1-1, with 7 bases that match TRBD1. This CDR3 comprises 13 residues. CDR1 and CDR2 from the germline V gene are MNHEY and SMNVEV (reference sequence). Trimming at V came to 6 bases and at J to 4 bases, leaving 5 bases not matched to a gene. CDR3 sequence: CASSDRVGTEAFF. The CDR3 DNA is TGTGCCAGCAGCGACAGGGTTGGCACTGAAGCTTTCTTT.

The chain is built from TRBV29-1 and TRBJ2-1; 14 positions agree with TRBD2. The J segment lost 8 bases and the V segment lost 7 bases, leaving 13 bases of the junction unmatched. Germline values: CDR1 SQVTM, CDR2 ANQGSEA. The CDR3 has 16 amino acids. DNA for the CDR3: TGCAGCGCCCGAAGGCGGGGGACTAGCGGGAGTGATGAGCAGTTCTTC. It yields the protein CSARRRGTSGSDEQFF.

V is TRBV9 and J is TRBJ1-2; D might be TRBD1 (5 bases). This CDR3 region has 14 residues. Trimming left V 0 bases short and J 2 bases short, with 8 bases between. Per germline, CDR1 SGDLS and CDR2 YYNGEE. CDR3 in amino acids: CASSVGDRNYGYTF. The CDR3 region has the DNA TGTGCCAGCAGCGTAGGTGACAGAAACTATGGCTACACCTTC. The full variable domain, with the rest looked up from reference TRBV9 and TRBJ1-2, is DSGVTQTPKHLITATGQRVTLRCSPRSGDLSVYWYQQSLDQGLQFLIQYYNGEERAKGNILERFSAQQFPDLHSELNLSSLELGDSALYFCASSVGDRNYGYTFGSGTRLTVV.

The J gene is TRBJ1-1, the V gene TRBV21-1. TRBV21-1 is noted as a pseudogene. CDR3 length: 15 residues. The CDR3: CASPTTRGMRIEAFF. DNA of the CDR3: TGTGCTAGCCCTACAACGCGAGGGATGCGAATTGAAGCTTTCTTT.

The gene calls are TRBV4-1 and TRBJ1-4; D not certain. V lost 8 bases and J lost 2, with 15 bases in between. The CDR3 is 15 residues long. Germline-derived CDR1 and CDR2 are MGHRA and YSYEKL. The CDR3 reads CASAGFGSTNEKLFF. The CDR3 DNA reads as TGCGCCAGCGCGGGTTTTGGATCTACTAATGAAAAACTGTTTTTT.

The CDR3 sequence is CATKSGTSDYNEQFF. The CDR3 DNA follows: TGTGCCACCAAATCCGGGACTAGCGACTACAATGAGCAGTTCTTC. The chain combines TRBV15 with TRBJ2-1, with 10 bases that match TRBD2. The germline V gene encodes CDR1 LNHNV and CDR2 YYDKDF (reference sequence). CDR3 length equals 15 residues. V lost 7 bases to trimming and J lost 3 bases; unmatched junction nucleotides: 6.

This rearrangement joins TRBV6-5 to TRBJ2-7, with a possible D match to TRBD1 (5 bases). Germline lookup yields CDR1 MNHEY and CDR2 SVGAGI. V was trimmed by 5 bases and J by 5 bases, leaving 16 bases between them. The CDR3 consists of 14 residues. The CDR3 DNA reads TGTGCCAGCAGTCTCGGACACGCTTCCAACGAGCAGTACTTC. Its translation: CASSLGHASNEQYF.

This chain links TRBV7-9 with TRBJ2-7; D is ambiguous. The CDR3 runs to 14 residues. Germline V gene sequence: CDR1 SEHNR, CDR2 FQNEAQ (reference sequence). The germline V and J ends were trimmed by 1 base and 1 base, with 8 bases remaining between them. CDR3 sequence reads: CASSLVSQSYEQYF. CDR3 sequence (DNA): TGTGCCAGCAGCTTAGTTTCGCAGTCCTACGAGCAGTACTTC.

CDR3 protein: CASSPEGSDGYTF. CDR3 coding DNA: TGTGCCAGCAGCCCGGAGGGGTCCGATGGCTACACCTTC. J is TRBJ1-2 and V is TRBV3-1 (or the pseudogene TRBV3-2); D may be TRBD1 (5 bases). The CDR3 runs to 13 residues. The germline gives CDR1 LGHDT, CDR2 YNNKEL (reference sequence). Between the trimmed V and J ends, which lost 4 bases and 6 bases, there was a span of 12 bases.

The chain carries TRBV6-5 and TRBJ2-1; 7 positions match TRBD2. The J segment lost 1 base and the V segment lost 6 bases, leaving 6 bases of the junction unmatched. The CDR3 extends over 15 amino acids. The germline V gene encodes CDR1 MNHEY and CDR2 SVGAGI. The CDR3 reads CASSSGLDSYNEQFF. CDR3 sequence (DNA): TGTGCCAGCAGCTCCGGACTAGATTCCTACAATGAGCAGTTCTTC.

The CDR3 loop reads CASSLAPGGQGNSGNTIYF. CDR3 DNA sequence: TGCGCCAGCAGCTTGGCCCCTGGCGGACAGGGGAATTCTGGAAACACCATATATTTT. V gene TRBV5-1 combines with J gene TRBJ1-3, with 9 bases lining up with TRBD1. From germline, CDR1 is SGHRS and CDR2 YFSETQ. The V and J ends lost 0 bases and 1 base, in that order; junction bases with no gene match: 11. CDR3 size: 19 residues.